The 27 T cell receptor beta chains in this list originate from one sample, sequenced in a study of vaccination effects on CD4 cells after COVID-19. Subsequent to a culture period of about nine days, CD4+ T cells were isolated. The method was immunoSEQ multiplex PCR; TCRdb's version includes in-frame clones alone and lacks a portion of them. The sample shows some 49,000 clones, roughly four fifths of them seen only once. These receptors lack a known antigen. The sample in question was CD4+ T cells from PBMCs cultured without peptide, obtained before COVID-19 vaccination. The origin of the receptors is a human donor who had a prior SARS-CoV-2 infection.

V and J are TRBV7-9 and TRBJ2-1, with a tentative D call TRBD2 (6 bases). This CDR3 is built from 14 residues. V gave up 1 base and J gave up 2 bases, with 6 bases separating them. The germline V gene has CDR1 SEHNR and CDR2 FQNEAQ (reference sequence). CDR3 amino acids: CASSLGLAYNEQFF. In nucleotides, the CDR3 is TGTGCCAGCAGCTTAGGACTAGCCTACAATGAGCAGTTCTTC.

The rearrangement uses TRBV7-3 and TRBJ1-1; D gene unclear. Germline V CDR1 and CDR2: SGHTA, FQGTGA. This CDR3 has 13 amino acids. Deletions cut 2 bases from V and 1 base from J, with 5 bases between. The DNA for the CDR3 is TGTGCCAGCAGCTTAGGGCGGAACACTGAAGCTTTCTTT. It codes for CASSLGRNTEAFF.

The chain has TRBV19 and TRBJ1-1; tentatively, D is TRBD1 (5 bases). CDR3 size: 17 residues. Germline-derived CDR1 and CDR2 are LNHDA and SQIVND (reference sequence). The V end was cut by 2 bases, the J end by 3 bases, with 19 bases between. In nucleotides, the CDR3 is TGTGCCAGTAGTATATTAACGGGGATAACGGGGGACACTGAAGCTTTCTTT. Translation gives CASSILTGITGDTEAFF.

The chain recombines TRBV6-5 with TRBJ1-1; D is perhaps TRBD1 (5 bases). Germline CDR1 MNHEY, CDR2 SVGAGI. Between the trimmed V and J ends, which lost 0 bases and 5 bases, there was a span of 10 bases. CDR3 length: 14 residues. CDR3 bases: TGTGCCAGCAGTTACTCGAAGGGGTGGACTGAAGCTTTCTTT. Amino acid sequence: CASSYSKGWTEAFF.

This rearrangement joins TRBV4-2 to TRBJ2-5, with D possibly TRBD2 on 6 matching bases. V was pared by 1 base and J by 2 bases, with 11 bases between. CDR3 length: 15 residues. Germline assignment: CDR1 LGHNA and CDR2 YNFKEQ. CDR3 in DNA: TGTGCCAGCAGCCAAGCGCCGGGGGATCAAGAGACCCAGTACTTC. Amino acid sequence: CASSQAPGDQETQYF.

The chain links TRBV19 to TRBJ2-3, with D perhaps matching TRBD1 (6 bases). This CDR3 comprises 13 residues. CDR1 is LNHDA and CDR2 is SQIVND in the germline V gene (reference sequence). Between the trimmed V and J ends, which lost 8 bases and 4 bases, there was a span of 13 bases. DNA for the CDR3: TGTGCCAGTGAGGGGGAGAAAGCAGATACGCAGTATTTT. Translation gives CASEGEKADTQYF.

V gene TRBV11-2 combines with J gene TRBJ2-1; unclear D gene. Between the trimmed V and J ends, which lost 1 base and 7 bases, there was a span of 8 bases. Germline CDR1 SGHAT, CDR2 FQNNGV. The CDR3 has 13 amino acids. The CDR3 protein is CASSLVGGNEQFF. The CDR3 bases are TGTGCCAGCAGCTTAGTTGGTGGGAATGAGCAGTTCTTC.

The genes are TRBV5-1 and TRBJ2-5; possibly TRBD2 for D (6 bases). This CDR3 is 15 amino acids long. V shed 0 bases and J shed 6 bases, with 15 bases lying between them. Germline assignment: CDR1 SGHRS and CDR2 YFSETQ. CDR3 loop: CASSLGGARGKTQYF. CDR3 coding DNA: TGCGCCAGCAGCTTGGGCGGGGCCCGGGGGAAGACCCAGTACTTC. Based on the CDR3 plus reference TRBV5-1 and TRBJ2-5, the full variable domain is KAGVTQTPRYLIKTRGQQVTLSCSPISGHRSVSWYQQTPGQGLQFLFEYFSETQRNKGNFPGRFSGRQFSNSRSEMNVSTLELGDSALYLCASSLGGARGKTQYFGPGTRLLVL.

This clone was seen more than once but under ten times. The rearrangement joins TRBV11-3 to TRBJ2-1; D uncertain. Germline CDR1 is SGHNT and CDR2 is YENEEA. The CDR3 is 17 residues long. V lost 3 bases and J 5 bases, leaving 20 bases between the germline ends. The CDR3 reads CASSFPSTRLGHNEQFF. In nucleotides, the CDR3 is TGTGCCAGCAGCTTCCCTTCGACCCGCCTCGGGCACAATGAGCAGTTCTTC.

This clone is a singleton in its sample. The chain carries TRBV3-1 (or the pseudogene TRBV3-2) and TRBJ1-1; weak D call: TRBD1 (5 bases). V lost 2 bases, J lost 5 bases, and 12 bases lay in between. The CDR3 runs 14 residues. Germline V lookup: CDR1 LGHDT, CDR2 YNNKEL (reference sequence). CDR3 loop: CASSQSTWGTEAFF. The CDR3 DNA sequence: TGTGCCAGCAGCCAATCGACCTGGGGGACTGAAGCTTTCTTT.

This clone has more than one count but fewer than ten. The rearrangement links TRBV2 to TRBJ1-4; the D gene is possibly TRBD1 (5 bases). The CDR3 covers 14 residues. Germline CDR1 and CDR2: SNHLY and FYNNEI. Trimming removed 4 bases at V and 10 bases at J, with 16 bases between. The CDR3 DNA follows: TGTGCCAGCAGTGTCGGGGAGGGGCGGCGAAAACTGTTTTTT. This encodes CASSVGEGRRKLFF.

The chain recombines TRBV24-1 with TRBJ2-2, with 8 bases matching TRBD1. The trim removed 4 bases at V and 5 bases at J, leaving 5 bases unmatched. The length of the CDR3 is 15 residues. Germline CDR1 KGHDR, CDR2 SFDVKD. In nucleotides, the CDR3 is TGTGCCACCAGTGACCCGAGGACAGGGACCGGGGAGCTGTTTTTT. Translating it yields CATSDPRTGTGELFF.

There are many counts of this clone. The CDR3 coding sequence is TGCGCCAGCGATCTAAACTCAGGGGGCGGGTACGAGCAGTACTTC. Amino acids: CASDLNSGGGYEQYF. J is TRBJ2-7 and V is TRBV23-1; 8 bases agree with TRBD1. TRBV23-1 falls under the ORF class, with uncertain function. The V gene end was trimmed by 8 bases and the J gene end by 4 bases; junction bases not matched to a gene: 13. The CDR3 runs 15 residues.

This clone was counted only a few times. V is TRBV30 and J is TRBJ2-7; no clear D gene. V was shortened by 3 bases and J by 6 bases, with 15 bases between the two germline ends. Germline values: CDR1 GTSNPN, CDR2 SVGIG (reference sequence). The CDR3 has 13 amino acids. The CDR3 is CAWSFPAVPEQYF. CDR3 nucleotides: TGTGCCTGGAGCTTCCCCGCAGTTCCCGAGCAGTACTTC.

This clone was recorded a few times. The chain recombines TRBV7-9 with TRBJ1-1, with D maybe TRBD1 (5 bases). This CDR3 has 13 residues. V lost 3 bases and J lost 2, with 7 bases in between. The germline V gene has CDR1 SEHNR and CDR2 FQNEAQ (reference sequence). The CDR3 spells CASSFQGNTEAFF. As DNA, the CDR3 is TGTGCCAGCAGCTTCCAGGGAAACACTGAAGCTTTCTTT.

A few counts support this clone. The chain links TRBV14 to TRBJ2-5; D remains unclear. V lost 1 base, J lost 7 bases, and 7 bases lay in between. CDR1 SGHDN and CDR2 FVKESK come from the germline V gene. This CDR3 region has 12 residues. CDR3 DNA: TGTGCCAGCAGCCAAGGCCGGTGGACCCAGTACTTC. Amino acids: CASSQGRWTQYF.

The CDR3 region has the DNA TGTGCCAGCAGCCGACTAGCGGGAGAGGGATATGAGCAGTTCTTC. Translation gives CASSRLAGEGYEQFF. V is TRBV3-1 (or the pseudogene TRBV3-2) and J is TRBJ2-1, with 12 positions matching TRBD2. Trimming cost V 4 bases and J 8 bases; bases outside gene matches: 6. The CDR3 contains 15 residues. Per the germline V gene, CDR1 is LGHDT and CDR2 is YNNKEL (reference sequence).

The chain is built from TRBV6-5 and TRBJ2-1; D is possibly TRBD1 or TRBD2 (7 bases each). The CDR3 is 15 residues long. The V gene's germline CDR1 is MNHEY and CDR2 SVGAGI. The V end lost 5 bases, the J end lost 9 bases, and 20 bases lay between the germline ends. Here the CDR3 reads CASSPGGTVLSEQFF. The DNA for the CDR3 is TGTGCCAGCAGTCCCGGGGGGACAGTCTTGTCTGAGCAGTTCTTC.

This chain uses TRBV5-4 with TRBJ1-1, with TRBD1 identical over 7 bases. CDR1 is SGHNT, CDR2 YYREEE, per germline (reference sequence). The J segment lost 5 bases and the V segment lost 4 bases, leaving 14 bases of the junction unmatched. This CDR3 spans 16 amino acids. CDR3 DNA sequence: TGTGCCAGCAGCCGAACAACGGACAGGTTAGATACTGAAGCTTTCTTT. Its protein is CASSRTTDRLDTEAFF.

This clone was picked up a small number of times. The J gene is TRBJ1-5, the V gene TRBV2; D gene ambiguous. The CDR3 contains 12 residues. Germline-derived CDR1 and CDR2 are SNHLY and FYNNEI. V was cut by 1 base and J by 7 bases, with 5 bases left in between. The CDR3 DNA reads TGTGCCAGCAGTGAAGGTAGGCAGCCCCAGCATTTT. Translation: CASSEGRQPQHF. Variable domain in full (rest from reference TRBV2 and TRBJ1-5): EPEVTQTPSHQVTQMGQEVILRCVPISNHLYFYWYRQILGQKVEFLVSFYNNEISEKSEIFDDQFSVERPDGSNFTLKIRSTKLEDSAMYFCASSEGRQPQHFGDGTRLSIL.

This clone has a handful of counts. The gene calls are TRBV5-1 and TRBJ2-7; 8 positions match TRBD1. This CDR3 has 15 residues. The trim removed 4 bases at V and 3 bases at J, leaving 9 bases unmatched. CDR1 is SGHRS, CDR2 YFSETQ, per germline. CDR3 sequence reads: CASSEGTGWDYEQYF. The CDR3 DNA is TGCGCCAGCAGCGAAGGGACAGGATGGGACTACGAGCAGTACTTC.

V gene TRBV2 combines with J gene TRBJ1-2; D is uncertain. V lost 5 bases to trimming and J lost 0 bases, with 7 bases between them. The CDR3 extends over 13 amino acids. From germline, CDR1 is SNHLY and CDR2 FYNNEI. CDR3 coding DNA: TGTGCCAGCAGTTACACTTCTAACTATGGCTACACCTTC. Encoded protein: CASSYTSNYGYTF. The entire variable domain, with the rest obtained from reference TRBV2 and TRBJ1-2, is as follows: EPEVTQTPSHQVTQMGQEVILRCVPISNHLYFYWYRQILGQKVEFLVSFYNNEISEKSEIFDDQFSVERPDGSNFTLKIRSTKLEDSAMYFCASSYTSNYGYTFGSGTRLTVV.

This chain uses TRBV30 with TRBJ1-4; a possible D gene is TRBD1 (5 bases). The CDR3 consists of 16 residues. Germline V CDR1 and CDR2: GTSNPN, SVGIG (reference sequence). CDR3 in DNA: TGTGTAGGGCTGGACATTCATCCTACAACTAATGAAAAACTGTTTTTT. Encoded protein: CVGLDIHPTTNEKLFF.

The CDR3: CASSYSTGVRQYF. The DNA of the CDR3 is TGTGCCAGCAGTTACTCGACAGGGGTTCGGCAGTACTTC. The J gene is TRBJ2-5, the V gene TRBV6-2 or TRBV6-3; 8 bases agree with TRBD1. Germline V gives CDR1 MNHEY, CDR2 SVGEGT. This CDR3 is built from 13 residues. Unmatched junction bases numbered 5, after V lost 0 bases and J lost 11 bases.

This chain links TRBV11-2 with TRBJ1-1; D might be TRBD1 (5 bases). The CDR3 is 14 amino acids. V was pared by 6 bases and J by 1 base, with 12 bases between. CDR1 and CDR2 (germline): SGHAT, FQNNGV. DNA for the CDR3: TGTGCCAGCAGACCCCCCACAGGGAACACTGAAGCTTTCTTT. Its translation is CASRPPTGNTEAFF.

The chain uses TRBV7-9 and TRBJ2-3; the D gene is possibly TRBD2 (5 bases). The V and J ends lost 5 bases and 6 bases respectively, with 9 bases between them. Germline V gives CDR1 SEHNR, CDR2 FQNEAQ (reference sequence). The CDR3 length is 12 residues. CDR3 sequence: CASSRELDTQYF. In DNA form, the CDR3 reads TGTGCCAGCAGCCGGGAACTCGATACGCAGTATTTT.

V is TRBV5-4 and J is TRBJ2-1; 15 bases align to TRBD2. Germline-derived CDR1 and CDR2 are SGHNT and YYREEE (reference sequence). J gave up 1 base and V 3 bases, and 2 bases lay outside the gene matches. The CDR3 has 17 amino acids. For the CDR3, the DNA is TGTGCCAGCAGCTCGGGACTAGCGGGGGGATCCTACAATGAGCAGTTCTTC. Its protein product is CASSSGLAGGSYNEQFF.